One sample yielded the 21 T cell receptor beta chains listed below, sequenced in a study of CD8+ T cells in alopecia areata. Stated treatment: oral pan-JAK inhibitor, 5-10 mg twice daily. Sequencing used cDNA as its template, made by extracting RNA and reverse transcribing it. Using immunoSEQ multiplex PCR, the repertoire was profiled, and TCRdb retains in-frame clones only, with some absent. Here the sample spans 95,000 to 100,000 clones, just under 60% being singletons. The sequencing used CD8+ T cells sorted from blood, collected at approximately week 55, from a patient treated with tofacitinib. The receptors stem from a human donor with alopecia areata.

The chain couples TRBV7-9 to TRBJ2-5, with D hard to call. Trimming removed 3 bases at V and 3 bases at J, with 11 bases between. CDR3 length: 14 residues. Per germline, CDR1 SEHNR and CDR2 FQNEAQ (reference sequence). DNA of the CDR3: TGTGCCAGCAGCTTTCCCACTATCGAAGAGACCCAGTACTTC. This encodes CASSFPTIEETQYF.

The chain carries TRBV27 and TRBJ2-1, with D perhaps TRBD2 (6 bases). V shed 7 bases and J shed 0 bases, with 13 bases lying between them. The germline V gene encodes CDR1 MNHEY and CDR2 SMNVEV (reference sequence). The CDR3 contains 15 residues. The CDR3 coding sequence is TGTGCCAGCACCTCCCTGGGGGGCTCCTACAATGAGCAGTTCTTC. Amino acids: CASTSLGGSYNEQFF.

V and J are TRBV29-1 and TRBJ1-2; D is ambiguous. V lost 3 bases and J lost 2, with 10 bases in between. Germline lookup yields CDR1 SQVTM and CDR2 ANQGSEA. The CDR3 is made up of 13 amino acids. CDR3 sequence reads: CSVELEANYGYTF. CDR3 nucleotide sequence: TGCAGCGTTGAGCTCGAGGCAAACTATGGCTACACCTTC.

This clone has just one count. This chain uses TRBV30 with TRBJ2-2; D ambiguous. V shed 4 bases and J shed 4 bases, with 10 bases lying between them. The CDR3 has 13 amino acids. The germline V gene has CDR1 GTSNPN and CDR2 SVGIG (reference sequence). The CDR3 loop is CAWNLGTTGELFF. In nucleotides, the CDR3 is TGTGCCTGGAATCTGGGTACCACCGGGGAGCTGTTTTTT.

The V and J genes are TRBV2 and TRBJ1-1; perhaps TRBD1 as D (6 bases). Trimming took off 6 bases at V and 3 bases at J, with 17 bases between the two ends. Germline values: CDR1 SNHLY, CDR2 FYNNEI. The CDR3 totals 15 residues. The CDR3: CASSFQQGRDTEAFF. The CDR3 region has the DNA TGTGCCAGCAGCTTCCAACAGGGACGAGACACTGAAGCTTTCTTT.

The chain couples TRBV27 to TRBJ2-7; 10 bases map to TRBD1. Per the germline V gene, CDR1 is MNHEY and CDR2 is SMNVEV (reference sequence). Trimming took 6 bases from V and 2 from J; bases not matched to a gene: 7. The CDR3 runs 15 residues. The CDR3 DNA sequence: TGTGCCAGCAGATACGGACAGGGGGGAACCTACGAGCAGTACTTC. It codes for CASRYGQGGTYEQYF.

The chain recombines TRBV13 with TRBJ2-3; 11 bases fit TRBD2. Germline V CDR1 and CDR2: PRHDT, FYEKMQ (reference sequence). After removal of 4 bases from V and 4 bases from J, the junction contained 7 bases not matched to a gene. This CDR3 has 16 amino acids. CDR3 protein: CASSSYSGGASDTQYF. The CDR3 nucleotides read TGTGCCAGCAGCTCTTATAGCGGGGGGGCATCAGATACGCAGTATTTT. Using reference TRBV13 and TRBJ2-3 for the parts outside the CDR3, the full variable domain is AAGVIQSPRHLIKEKRETATLKCYPIPRHDTVYWYQQGPGQDPQFLISFYEKMQSDKGSIPDRFSAQQFSDYHSELNMSSLELGDSALYFCASSSYSGGASDTQYFGPGTRLTVL.

The CDR3 DNA follows: TGTGCCAGCAGCTCCAGGGGGTTCAATCAGCCCCAGCATTTT. This encodes CASSSRGFNQPQHF. The chain carries TRBV7-8 and TRBJ1-5; 7 nucleotides align to TRBD1. CDR3 length: 14 residues. The germline V gene encodes CDR1 SGHVS and CDR2 FQNEAQ. Unmatched junction bases numbered 3, after V lost 4 bases and J lost 3 bases.

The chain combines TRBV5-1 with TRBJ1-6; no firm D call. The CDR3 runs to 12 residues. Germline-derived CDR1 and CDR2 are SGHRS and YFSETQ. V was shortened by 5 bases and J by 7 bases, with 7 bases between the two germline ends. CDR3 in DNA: TGCGCCAGCAGAAGGTCAAATTCACCCCTCCACTTT. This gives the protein CASRRSNSPLHF.

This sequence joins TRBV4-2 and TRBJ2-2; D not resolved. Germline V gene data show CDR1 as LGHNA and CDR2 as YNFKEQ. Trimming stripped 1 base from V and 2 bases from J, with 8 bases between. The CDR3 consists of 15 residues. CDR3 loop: CASSQVPENTGELFF. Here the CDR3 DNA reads TGTGCCAGCAGCCAAGTCCCAGAAAACACCGGGGAGCTGTTTTTT.

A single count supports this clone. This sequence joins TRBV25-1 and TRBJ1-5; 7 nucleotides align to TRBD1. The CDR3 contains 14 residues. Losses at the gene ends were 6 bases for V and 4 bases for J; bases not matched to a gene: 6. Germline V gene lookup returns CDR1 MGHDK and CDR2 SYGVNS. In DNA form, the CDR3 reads TGTGCCAGCAGCCTGACAGGGCCTAATCAGCCCCAGCATTTT. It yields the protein CASSLTGPNQPQHF.

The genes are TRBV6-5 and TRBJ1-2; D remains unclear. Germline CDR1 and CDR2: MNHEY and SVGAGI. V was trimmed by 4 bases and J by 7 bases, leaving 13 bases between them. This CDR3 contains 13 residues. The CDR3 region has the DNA TGTGCCAGCAGTTGGGGAGAGACATTTGGCTACACCTTC. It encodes CASSWGETFGYTF.

CDR3 nucleotide sequence: TGTGCCAGTAGACGGGGGAATCGGGACAGAGGTTCACCCCTCCACTTT. Translated: CASRRGNRDRGSPLHF. V and J are TRBV19 and TRBJ1-6; TRBD1 aligns across 7 bases. Germline lookup yields CDR1 LNHDA and CDR2 SQIVND (reference sequence). The V segment lost 6 bases and the J segment 9 bases; nucleotides outside the gene matches: 14. CDR3 size: 16 residues.

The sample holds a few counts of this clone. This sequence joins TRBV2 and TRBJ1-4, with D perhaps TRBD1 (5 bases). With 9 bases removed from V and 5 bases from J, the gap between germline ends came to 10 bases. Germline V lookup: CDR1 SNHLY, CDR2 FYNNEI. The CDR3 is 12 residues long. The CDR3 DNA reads TGTGCCAGGCGGGACGGAAATGAAAAACTGTTTTTT. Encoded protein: CARRDGNEKLFF.

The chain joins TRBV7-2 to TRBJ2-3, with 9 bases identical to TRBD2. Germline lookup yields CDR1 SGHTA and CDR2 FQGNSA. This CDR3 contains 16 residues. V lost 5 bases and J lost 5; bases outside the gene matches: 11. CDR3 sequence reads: CASSRLGLAGIDTQYF. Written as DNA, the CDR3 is TGTGCCAGCAGCCGTTTAGGGCTAGCGGGGATAGATACGCAGTATTTT.

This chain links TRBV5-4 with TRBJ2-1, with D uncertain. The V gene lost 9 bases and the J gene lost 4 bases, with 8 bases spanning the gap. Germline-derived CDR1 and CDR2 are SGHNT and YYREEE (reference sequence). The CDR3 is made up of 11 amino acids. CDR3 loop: CANLIYNEQFF. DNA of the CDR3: TGTGCCAACCTAATTTACAATGAGCAGTTCTTC.

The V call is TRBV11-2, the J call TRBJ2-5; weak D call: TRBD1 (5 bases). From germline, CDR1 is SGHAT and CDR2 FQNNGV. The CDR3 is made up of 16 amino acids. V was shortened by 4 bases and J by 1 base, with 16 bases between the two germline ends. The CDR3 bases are TGTGCCAGCAGCTCCTCGACAGCTTTCAGCCAAGAGACCCAGTACTTC. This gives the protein CASSSSTAFSQETQYF. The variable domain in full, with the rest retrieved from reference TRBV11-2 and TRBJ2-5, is EAGVAQSPRYKIIEKRQSVAFWCNPISGHATLYWYQQILGQGPKLLIQFQNNGVVDDSQLPKDRFSAERLKGVDSTLKIQPAKLEDSAVYLCASSSSTAFSQETQYFGPGTRLLVL.

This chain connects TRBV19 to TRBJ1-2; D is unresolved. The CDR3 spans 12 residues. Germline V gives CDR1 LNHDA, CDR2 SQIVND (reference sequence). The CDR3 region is CAAGTRNYGYTF. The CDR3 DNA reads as TGTGCAGCGGGAACACGGAACTATGGCTACACCTTC.

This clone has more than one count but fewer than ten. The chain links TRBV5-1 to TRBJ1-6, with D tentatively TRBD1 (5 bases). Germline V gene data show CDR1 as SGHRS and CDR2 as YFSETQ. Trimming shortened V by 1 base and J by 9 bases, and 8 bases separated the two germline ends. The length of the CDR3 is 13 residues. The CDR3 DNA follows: TGCGCCAGCAGCTTGACAGGCGGTTCACCCCTCCACTTT. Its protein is CASSLTGGSPLHF. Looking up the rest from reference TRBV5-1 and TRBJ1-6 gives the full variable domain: KAGVTQTPRYLIKTRGQQVTLSCSPISGHRSVSWYQQTPGQGLQFLFEYFSETQRNKGNFPGRFSGRQFSNSRSEMNVSTLELGDSALYLCASSLTGGSPLHFGNGTRLTVT.

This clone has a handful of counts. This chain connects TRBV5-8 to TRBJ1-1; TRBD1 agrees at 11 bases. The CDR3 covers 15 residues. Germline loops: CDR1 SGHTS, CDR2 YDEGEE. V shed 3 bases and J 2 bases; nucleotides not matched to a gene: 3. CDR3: CASSWGQGENTEAFF. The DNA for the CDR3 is TGTGCCAGCAGCTGGGGACAGGGGGAAAACACTGAAGCTTTCTTT.

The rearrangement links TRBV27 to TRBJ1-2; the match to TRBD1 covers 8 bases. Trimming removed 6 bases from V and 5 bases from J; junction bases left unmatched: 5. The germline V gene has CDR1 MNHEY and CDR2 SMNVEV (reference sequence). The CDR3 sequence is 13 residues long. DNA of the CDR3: TGTGCCAGCAGAAGACAGGGGCGGTATGGCTACACCTTC. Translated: CASRRQGRYGYTF.